The 7 T cell receptor beta chains in this list originate from one sample, sequenced in a study of siplizumab effects on memory and regulatory T cells. TCRdb keeps only in-frame clones here, not all; method: immunoSEQ multiplex PCR. The data show about 87,000 clones, approximately 90% seen once. Sequencing input: CD4+ T cells sorted from blood. These TCRs come from a human donor in good health.

About this clone itself: The germline gene is not matched at one end of the junction; a read error may be the cause. The V gene is TRBV28, the J gene TRBJ2-1; 12 positions agree with TRBD2. From germline, CDR1 is MDHEN and CDR2 SYDVKM. CDR3 length: 16 amino acids. The chain's CDR3 is CASSSLNTSGRYWGVF. For the CDR3, the DNA is TGTGCCAGCAGTTCCCTTAATACTAGCGGGAGGTATTGGGGGGTCTTC.

This clone came up once. The chain uses TRBV19 and TRBJ1-1; 12 bases are a match to TRBD1. J gave up 5 bases and V 9 bases, and 4 bases lay outside the gene matches. The germline CDR1 and CDR2 sequences are LNHDA and SQIVND (reference sequence). The CDR3 is 13 amino acids. The CDR3 nucleotides are TGTGCCAGCGGGGGACAGGGGGCGACTGAAGCTTTCTTT. This codes for CASGGQGATEAFF. Full variable domain (rest looked up from reference TRBV19 and TRBJ1-1): DGGITQSPKYLFRKEGQNVTLSCEQNLNHDAMYWYRQDPGQGLRLIYYSQIVNDFQKGDIAEGYSVSREKKESFPLTVTSAQKNPTAFYLCASGGQGATEAFFGQGTRLTVV.

The V and J genes are TRBV7-2 and TRBJ1-2, with D hard to call. This CDR3 comprises 12 residues. V shed 5 bases and J shed 8 bases, with 12 bases lying between them. Per the germline V gene, CDR1 is SGHTA and CDR2 is FQGNSA. For the CDR3, the DNA is TGTGCCAGCAGCGTTTCTCTCTACGGCTACACCTTC. Translated, it gives CASSVSLYGYTF.

J is TRBJ2-3 and V is TRBV7-6; D remains unclear. V was clipped by 4 bases and J by 2 bases, with 16 bases between them. The CDR3 covers 16 residues. CDR1 and CDR2 from the germline V gene are SGHVS and FNYEAQ. CDR3 amino acids: CASSSAYTQPTDTQYF. The CDR3 nucleotides read TGTGCCAGCAGCTCAGCCTATACACAGCCCACAGATACGCAGTATTTT. The full variable domain, completed using reference TRBV7-6 and TRBJ2-3, is GAGVSQSPRYKVTKRGQDVALRCDPISGHVSLYWYRQALGQGPEFLTYFNYEAQQDKSGLPNDRFSAERPEGSISTLTIQRTEQRDSAMYRCASSSAYTQPTDTQYFGPGTRLTVL.

The J gene is TRBJ2-4, the V gene TRBV6-5; possibly TRBD1 for D (6 bases). Between the trimmed V and J ends, which lost 11 bases and 8 bases, there was a span of 19 bases. Germline CDR1 and CDR2: MNHEY and SVGAGI. The CDR3 totals 13 residues. CDR3: CAAGRGLGDIQYF. CDR3 nucleotides: TGTGCCGCAGGCAGGGGTTTAGGGGACATTCAGTACTTC.

CDR3 in DNA: TGTGCCAGCAGCGGACTCGGACTAGCGGGAGTTGGTGAGCAGTACTTC. Protein product: CASSGLGLAGVGEQYF. The chain uses TRBV5-6 and TRBJ2-7; 13 bases match TRBD2. In germline, CDR1 is SGHDT, CDR2 YYEEEE. Trimming at V came to 4 bases and at J to 7 bases, leaving 11 bases not matched to a gene. The CDR3 sequence is 16 residues long.

The chain has TRBV15 and TRBJ2-7, with 12 bases matching TRBD2. Germline loops: CDR1 LNHNV, CDR2 YYDKDF (reference sequence). The CDR3 extends over 16 amino acids. J was trimmed by 2 bases and V by 2 bases; bases with no gene match: 4. CDR3 DNA sequence: TGTGCCACCAGCAGACTAGCGGGAGGGTCGGCCTACGAGCAGTACTTC. It specifies CATSRLAGGSAYEQYF.